This paragraph covers one T cell receptor (beta chain) sequence. These data are taken from a study of blood T cells in healthy people across ages. Samples had at least 7 million PBMCs isolated from them. A second PCR, run for about 7 to 11 cycles, used a sample-barcoded 5' primer plus a J-beta primer mix. TCRdb independently ran MiXCR on the 5' RACE reads; one entry per CDR3 protein. The profile covers roughly 570,000 distinct CDR3 sequences, with roughly 29% appearing a single time and 18% taken by the ten largest. Germline V lookup: CDR1 DFQATT, CDR2 SNEGSKA (reference sequence). Trimming removed 5 bases from V and 5 bases from J; junction bases left unmatched: 12. The CDR3 is 16 amino acids.

The J gene is TRBJ2-5, the V gene TRBV20-1; 12 nucleotides agree with TRBD2. The receptor comes from a woman between 65 and 79 years old in good health. Input material: blood. CDR3: CSALASSGGASETQYF. CDR3 DNA: TGCAGTGCTCTCGCTTCTAGCGGGGGGGCGAGTGAGACCCAGTACTTC.